This T cell receptor (beta chain) was retrieved from a study of OX40 agonist ivuxolimab in advanced cancers. Study-wide context: Patients achieving partial responses numbered three: one hepatocellular carcinoma case and two cutaneous melanoma cases.

From germline, CDR1 is SGHTS and CDR2 YDEGEE. The CDR3 is 16 amino acids. The V and J ends lost 6 bases and 3 bases respectively, with 18 bases between them. The data were produced by immunoSEQ multiplex PCR, yet TCRdb's version contains in-frame clones alone and is incomplete. The sample gives about 58,000 clones, around four fifths of which show up once; around 3.3% is in the top ten. Peripheral blood came from all dose cohorts at three timepoints. The clonotype comes from an adult with an advanced solid tumor such as melanoma, head and neck, liver or kidney cancer. The chain employs TRBV5-8 and TRBJ1-4; weak D call: TRBD1 (5 bases). Material: CD4+ or CD8+ T cells sorted from blood, obtained in a trial of the OX40 agonist ivuxolimab. CDR3 residues: CASTQGGAGPNEKLFF. In DNA form, the CDR3 reads TGTGCCAGCACACAAGGAGGGGCCGGGCCTAATGAAAAACTGTTTTTT.